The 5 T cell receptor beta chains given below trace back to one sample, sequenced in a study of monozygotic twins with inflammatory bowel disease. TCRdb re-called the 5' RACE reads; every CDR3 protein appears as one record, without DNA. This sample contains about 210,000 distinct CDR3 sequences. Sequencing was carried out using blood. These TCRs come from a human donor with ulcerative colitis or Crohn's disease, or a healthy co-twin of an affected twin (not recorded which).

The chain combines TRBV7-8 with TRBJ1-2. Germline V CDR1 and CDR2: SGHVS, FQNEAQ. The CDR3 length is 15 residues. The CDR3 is CASSRRDGANYGYTF.

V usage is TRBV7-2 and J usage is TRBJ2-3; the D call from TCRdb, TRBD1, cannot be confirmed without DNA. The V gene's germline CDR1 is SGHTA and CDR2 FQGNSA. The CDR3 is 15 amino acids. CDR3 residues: CASSLVGGRTDTQYF.

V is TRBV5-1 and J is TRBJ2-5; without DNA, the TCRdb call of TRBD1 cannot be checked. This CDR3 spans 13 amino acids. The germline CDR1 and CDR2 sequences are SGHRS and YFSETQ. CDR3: CASSSGGRETQYF.

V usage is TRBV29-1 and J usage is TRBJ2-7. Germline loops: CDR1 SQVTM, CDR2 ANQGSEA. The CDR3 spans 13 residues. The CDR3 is CSVGGQSSYEQYF.

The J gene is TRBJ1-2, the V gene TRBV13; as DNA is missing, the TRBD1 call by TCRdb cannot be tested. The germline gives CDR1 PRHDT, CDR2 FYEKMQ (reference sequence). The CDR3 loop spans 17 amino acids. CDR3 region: CASSSNALSQGEHGYTF.